This T cell receptor beta chain was sequenced during a study of cytomegalovirus exposure and HLA in healthy donors. After removal of 5 bases from V and 2 bases from J, the junction contained 7 bases not matched to a gene. The CDR3 is 15 amino acids. Germline V gives CDR1 SGHNT, CDR2 YYREEE (reference sequence). The sample holds a few counts of this clone. What it binds is not known. General study results and limits: Usually a TCR sequence was rare, but some public TCRs were found in many donors.

The primer mix had 60 Vbeta and 13 Jbeta primers. The method was immunoSEQ multiplex PCR; TCRdb's version includes in-frame clones alone and lacks a portion of them. The sample carries some 150,000 clones, 75% recorded once. This TCR was recovered from a man between 40 and 49 years old in good health and CMV-seronegative. This sequence joins TRBV5-4 and TRBJ2-7, with 10 bases matching TRBD1. The specimen was PBMCs. CDR3 region: CASSSDRGRAYEQYF. The DNA for the CDR3 is TGTGCCAGCAGTTCTGACAGGGGGCGCGCCTACGAGCAGTACTTC. The full variable domain, in which reference TRBV5-4 and TRBJ2-7 provide the parts outside the CDR3, is ETGVTQSPTHLIKTRGQQVTLRCSSQSGHNTVSWYQQALGQGPQFIFQYYREEENGRGNFPPRFSGLQFPNYSSELNVNALELDDSALYLCASSSDRGRAYEQYFGPGTRLTVT.